These T cell receptor beta chains were read from a single sample in a study of CD8+ T cells in alopecia areata. Sequencing used immunoSEQ multiplex PCR; TCRdb keeps in-frame clones, though not all of them. The profile covers about 150,000 clones, with approximately 65% appearing a single time and approximately 0.91% taken by the ten largest. The source was CD4+ T cells sorted from blood, collected at week 4, from a patient treated with tofacitinib. Receptors were obtained from a human donor with alopecia areata. Each CDR3 is given with its conserved first and last residue. D genes are given only for firm matches. Not all rows give a size; the values are once, few, many and, for expanded clones, a class.

j_gene	abundance	v_gene	d_gene	CDR3aa	CDR3nt
TRBJ1-1	NA	TRBV29-1	NA	CSSLDGTPNTEAFF	TGCAGCTCCCTTGACGGTACCCCGAACACTGAAGCTTTCTTT
TRBJ1-6	NA	TRBV9	NA	CASSVEVGPLHF	TGTGCCAGCAGCGTTGAAGTTGGACCCCTCCACTTT
TRBJ2-5	NA	TRBV4-2	TRBD1	CASSREGQKSQETQYF	TGTGCCAGCAGCCGAGAGGGACAGAAAAGCCAAGAGACCCAGTACTTC
TRBJ2-5	few	TRBV4-3	NA	CASSQESGREGTQYF	TGCGCCAGCAGCCAAGAATCTGGCAGGGAAGGGACCCAGTACTTC
TRBJ1-4	NA	TRBV7-9	NA	CASSYRELGEKLFF	TGTGCCAGCAGCTACCGGGAGCTTGGTGAAAAACTGTTTTTT
TRBJ2-1	NA	TRBV30	TRBD2	CASAGDLNNEQFF	TGTGCTTCCGCGGGGGACTTAAACAATGAGCAGTTCTTC
TRBJ1-1	NA	TRBV5-6	TRBD1	CASSLGGGQGNTEAFF	TGTGCCAGCAGCTTGGGTGGAGGACAGGGGAACACTGAAGCTTTCTTT
TRBJ2-1	NA	TRBV30	TRBD2	CAWSIFSGRRHEQFF	TGTGCCTGGAGTATCTTTAGCGGGAGGCGACATGAGCAGTTCTTC
TRBJ2-5	NA	TRBV29-1	TRBD1	CSVVGTGQETQYF	TGCAGCGTTGTAGGGACAGGGCAAGAGACCCAGTACTTC
TRBJ2-3	NA	TRBV29-1	TRBD2	CSVERLAGALSTDTQYF	TGCAGCGTTGAAAGGCTAGCGGGGGCCCTTAGCACAGATACGCAGTATTTT
TRBJ1-5	NA	TRBV2	NA	CASCLVRLGNQPQHF	TGTGCCAGCTGTCTAGTAAGGCTAGGAAATCAGCCCCAGCATTTT
TRBJ2-1	NA	TRBV11-3	NA	CASSDPLSYNEQFF	TGTGCCAGCAGCGACCCGTTAAGTTACAATGAGCAGTTCTTC
TRBJ1-4	NA	TRBV30	TRBD1	CAVLQGGDRFF	TGTGCCGTACTCCAGGGGGGGGATAGGTTTTTT
TRBJ2-5	NA	TRBV5-1	NA	CASSSSTWLQETQYF	TGCGCCAGCAGCTCGTCGACATGGCTACAAGAGACCCAGTACTTC
TRBJ2-3	NA	TRBV29-1	NA	CSVDGLPDTDTQYF	TGCAGCGTAGACGGACTGCCAGACACAGATACGCAGTATTTT
TRBJ2-3	few	TRBV18	TRBD1	CASSTGQGSTDTQYF	TGTGCCAGCTCGACGGGACAGGGAAGCACAGATACGCAGTATTTT
TRBJ1-2	NA	TRBV30	NA	CAWNVGRSYGYTF	TGTGCCTGGAACGTTGGCAGGAGCTATGGCTACACCTTC
TRBJ2-7	NA	TRBV5-6	NA	CASSWDSYEQYF	TGTGCCAGCAGCTGGGACTCCTACGAGCAGTACTTC
TRBJ2-5	NA	TRBV29-1	NA	CSVVLEVVETQYF	TGCAGCGTTGTGTTGGAAGTAGTAGAGACCCAGTACTTC
TRBJ2-1	NA	TRBV25-1	TRBD2	CASSELTSGVLTQFF	TGTGCCAGCAGTGAACTGACTAGCGGGGTCCTCACCCAGTTCTTC
TRBJ1-5	once	TRBV6-1	NA	CASTPSGNQPQHF	TGTGCCAGCACTCCCAGTGGCAATCAGCCCCAGCATTTT
TRBJ1-5	once	TRBV15	NA	CATSAGRPNQPQHF	TGTGCCACCAGTGCAGGTAGGCCCAATCAGCCCCAGCATTTT
TRBJ2-5	few	TRBV7-3	NA	CASSLTGRQETQYF	TGTGCCAGCAGCTTAACTGGCCGCCAAGAGACCCAGTACTTC
TRBJ2-7	NA	TRBV2	TRBD2	CASTPNRGGEQYF	TGTGCCAGCACCCCCAATCGCGGGGGCGAGCAGTACTTC
TRBJ2-2	NA	TRBV5-1	NA	CASSLEGAGELFF	TGCGCCAGCAGCCTGGAGGGGGCCGGGGAGCTGTTTTTT
TRBJ1-5	NA	TRBV19	NA	CASTPPSNQPQHF	TGTGCCAGTACCCCCCCTAGCAATCAGCCCCAGCATTTT
TRBJ1-5	once	TRBV29-1	NA	CSVVQGQSNQPQHF	TGCAGCGTTGTTCAGGGGCAGTCCAATCAGCCCCAGCATTTT
TRBJ2-5	NA	TRBV2	NA	CASSEASIGKETQYF	TGTGCCAGCAGTGAGGCGTCCATCGGGAAAGAGACCCAGTACTTC
TRBJ2-7	NA	TRBV4-1	NA	CASSPPNRRTYEQYF	TGCGCCAGCAGCCCCCCGAACAGAAGAACCTACGAGCAGTACTTC
TRBJ1-3	NA	TRBV9	TRBD1	CASSAPQGGTGNTIYF	TGTGCCAGCAGCGCGCCACAGGGGGGAACTGGAAACACCATATATTTT
TRBJ2-7	NA	TRBV2	NA	CASSENGISYEQYF	TGTGCCAGCAGTGAGAACGGCATCTCCTACGAGCAGTACTTC
TRBJ1-6	few	TRBV7-9	NA	CASSLKQKEGPLHF	TGTGCCAGCAGCTTAAAACAGAAGGAGGGCCCCCTCCACTTT
TRBJ1-5	NA	TRBV4-3	TRBD1	CASSQAWTGGQPDQPQHF	TGCGCCAGCAGCCAAGCTTGGACAGGGGGCCAACCCGATCAGCCCCAGCATTTT
TRBJ2-5	few	TRBV5-1	NA	CASSLAEGAPETQYF	TGCGCCAGCAGCTTGGCCGAGGGAGCGCCAGAGACCCAGTACTTC
TRBJ2-1	NA	TRBV25-1	TRBD2	CASSDRTSGAGNEQFF	TGTGCCAGCAGTGATAGGACTAGCGGGGCGGGCAATGAGCAGTTCTTC
TRBJ1-1	few	TRBV30	NA	CAWTPRAAEAFF	TGTGCCTGGACTCCCAGGGCAGCTGAAGCTTTCTTT
TRBJ2-7	NA	TRBV7-2	NA	CASSLGVGYYEQYF	TGTGCCAGCAGCCTAGGGGTAGGGTACTACGAGCAGTACTTC
TRBJ2-5	once	TRBV6-5	TRBD1	CATLSGTGAGETQYF	TGTGCCACCCTATCGGGGACAGGGGCAGGAGAGACCCAGTACTTC
TRBJ1-1	few	TRBV11-2	NA	CASSLEGQRLRAFF	TGTGCCAGCAGCTTAGAAGGACAGCGGTTGAGAGCTTTCTTT
TRBJ2-5	NA	TRBV29-1	NA	CSVQGRIQYF	TGCAGCGTGCAAGGCCGAATCCAGTACTTC
TRBJ2-1	NA	TRBV30	NA	CAWTGLNPSTEQFF	TGTGCCTGGACCGGACTGAACCCCTCTACCGAGCAGTTCTTC
TRBJ1-2	few	TRBV23-1	NA	CASSQSWYGYTF	TGCGCCAGCAGTCAATCGTGGTATGGCTACACCTTC
TRBJ1-5	NA	TRBV7-2	NA	CASSSEPYQPQHF	TGTGCCAGCAGTTCAGAACCGTATCAGCCCCAGCATTTT
TRBJ1-1	few	TRBV30	NA	CAWSVHVGTEAFF	TGTGCCTGGAGTGTACATGTGGGCACTGAAGCTTTCTTT
TRBJ2-2	few	TRBV7-9	NA	CANIGLWNGELFF	TGTGCCAACATCGGTTTGTGGAACGGGGAGCTGTTTTTT
TRBJ2-7	few	TRBV11-2	NA	CASSRGLAYEQYF	TGTGCCAGCAGCCGGGGACTCGCCTACGAGCAGTACTTC
TRBJ1-6	NA	TRBV27	NA	CASTFAGKISPLHF	TGTGCCAGCACCTTTGCGGGTAAAATCTCACCCCTCCACTTT
TRBJ1-1	NA	TRBV29-1	NA	CSVEQGRGTEAFF	TGCAGCGTTGAACAGGGCAGGGGCACTGAAGCTTTCTTT
TRBJ1-6	many	TRBV18	NA	CASSPPGPFPPLHF	TGTGCCAGCTCACCACCTGGGCCTTTCCCCCCCCTCCACTTT
TRBJ2-7	NA	TRBV13	NA	CASSHSAGPSYEQYF	TGTGCCAGCAGCCACTCGGCGGGGCCCTCCTACGAGCAGTACTTC
TRBJ1-1	NA	TRBV27	NA	CASSLYSQGSAFF	TGTGCCAGCAGTTTGTACTCACAGGGTTCGGCTTTCTTT